Listed here are 8 T cell receptor beta chains from one sample, sequenced in a study of T-cell reconstitution after alpha-beta-depleted transplantation in children. Molecular barcoding with unique molecular identifiers was used for the TCRbeta library. TCRdb ran MiXCR on the PCR reads and lists one entry per CDR3 protein. In the table there are 100,000 to 150,000 distinct CDR3 sequences, about 23% of which are singletons. This specimen consisted of PBMCs, mostly from graft donor cells, obtained 180 days after TCRalphabeta/CD19-depleted stem cell transplant. Receptor source: a male patient aged 2 to 9 who had a stem cell transplant for chronic granulomatous disease, so the T cells may come from the graft donor.

This clonotype was found many times. V is TRBV20-1 and J is TRBJ2-3; 9 positions match TRBD1. CDR1 is DFQATT and CDR2 is SNEGSKA in the germline V gene (reference sequence). The CDR3 has 15 amino acids. V was pared by 1 base and J by 2 bases, with 4 bases of the junction left unmatched. The CDR3: CSARGRDRDTDTQYF. CDR3 in DNA: TGCAGTGCTAGAGGGCGGGACAGGGACACAGATACGCAGTATTTT.

This clonotype has only a few counts. The V and J genes are TRBV15 and TRBJ2-3, with TRBD2 matching over 7 bases. The ends lost 6 bases at V and 3 bases at J; junction bases unmatched: 6. Germline CDR1 reads LNHNV; CDR2 reads YYDKDF (reference sequence). The CDR3 totals 14 residues. The chain's CDR3 is CATRVGRETDTQYF. CDR3 DNA sequence: TGTGCCACCAGGGTGGGGCGGGAGACAGATACGCAGTATTTT.

A single count supports this clonotype. V is TRBV20-1 and J is TRBJ1-5; D is perhaps TRBD1 (6 bases). The CDR3 is 13 residues long. Germline CDR1 DFQATT, CDR2 SNEGSKA (reference sequence). Trimming left V 5 bases short and J 2 bases short, with 10 bases between. The CDR3 DNA is TGCAGTGCTTCAGGGGTACGCAATCAGCCCCAGCATTTT. As protein: CSASGVRNQPQHF.

This clonotype was observed a handful of times. J is TRBJ2-3 and V is TRBV7-9, with a weak D call TRBD2 (6 bases). V shed 6 bases and J shed 6 bases, with 19 bases lying between them. The CDR3 is 15 amino acids. Germline assignment: CDR1 SEHNR and CDR2 FQNEAQ (reference sequence). The CDR3 reads CASSYHGGPLDTQYF. The CDR3, as DNA: TGTGCCAGCAGTTACCACGGGGGTCCCTTGGATACGCAGTATTTT.

This clonotype occurred many times. The rearrangement joins TRBV5-1 to TRBJ2-7; D ambiguous. This CDR3 spans 12 amino acids. V dropped 2 bases and J dropped 6 bases, with 9 bases sitting between them. Germline V gene sequence: CDR1 SGHRS, CDR2 YFSETQ. The CDR3 sequence: CASSFRPGEQYF. The CDR3 coding sequence is TGCGCCAGCAGCTTTAGACCGGGCGAGCAGTACTTC. The whole variable domain, remainder taken from reference TRBV5-1 and TRBJ2-7, is KAGVTQTPRYLIKTRGQQVTLSCSPISGHRSVSWYQQTPGQGLQFLFEYFSETQRNKGNFPGRFSGRQFSNSRSEMNVSTLELGDSALYLCASSFRPGEQYFGPGTRLTVT.

This clonotype was seen more than once but under ten times. The chain recombines TRBV5-1 with TRBJ2-1; D is ambiguous. Germline CDR1 and CDR2: SGHRS and YFSETQ. Trimming removed 1 base from V and 5 bases from J, with 4 bases in between. CDR3 length equals 12 residues. The CDR3 bases are TGCGCCAGCAGCTTGACGGACAATGAGCAGTTCTTC. Translated: CASSLTDNEQFF.

The rearrangement joins TRBV12-3 or TRBV12-4 to TRBJ2-3, with D perhaps matching TRBD1 or TRBD2 (5 bases each). V lost 6 bases and J lost 3, with 13 bases in between. This CDR3 region has 14 residues. The DNA for the CDR3 is TGTGCCAGCAGGGGGACCAAACCGACAGATACGCAGTATTTT. This gives the protein CASRGTKPTDTQYF.

Ten or more counts support this clonotype. The chain combines TRBV29-1 with TRBJ1-2, with TRBD1 identical over 8 bases. The CDR3 has 12 amino acids. Germline CDR1 and CDR2: SQVTM and ANQGSEA. With V trimmed by 5 bases and J by 6 bases, 5 bases remained unmatched. In nucleotides, the CDR3 is TGCAGCGTTCCCGGACAGGGTAATGGCTACACCTTC. Translation: CSVPGQGNGYTF.